The 12 T cell receptor beta chains below were found in one sample sequenced in a study of T cell repertoires in cytomegalovirus infection. One entry per CDR3 protein, called by TCRdb with MiXCR from the reads. The sample holds approximately 320,000 distinct CDR3 sequences; 8% to 10% are singletons and the top ten take 3.5% to 4.5%. Source material: PBMCs. The receptors derive from a human donor in good health (CMV status not recorded). Some clones in this sample may be carry-over from other donors' samples.

This clonotype came up a few times. The chain joins TRBV7-2 to TRBJ2-2; 7 nucleotides line up with TRBD1. V lost 7 bases to trimming and J lost 7 bases; unmatched junction nucleotides: 15. The CDR3 has 16 residues. Per the germline V gene, CDR1 is SGHTA and CDR2 is FQGNSA. CDR3 nucleotide sequence: TGTGCCAGCACTACTAGGGGAACAGGGGCCCGCGGGGAGCTGTTTTTT. This sequence encodes CASTTRGTGARGELFF.

In its sample, this clonotype was seen a few times. The rearrangement links TRBV4-2 to TRBJ1-1, with 7 bases identical to TRBD1. In germline, CDR1 is LGHNA, CDR2 YNFKEQ. J was trimmed by 5 bases and V by 1 base; bases with no gene match: 16. The CDR3 runs to 18 residues. The CDR3 spells CASSQVGQRSPFRTEAFF. The DNA for the CDR3 is TGTGCCAGCAGCCAAGTGGGACAGCGTTCCCCCTTTAGGACTGAAGCTTTCTTT.

V and J are TRBV20-1 and TRBJ1-3; a possible D gene is TRBD1 (5 bases). The CDR3 is made up of 15 amino acids. Germline-derived CDR1 and CDR2 are DFQATT and SNEGSKA (reference sequence). Trimming shortened V by 1 base and J by 3 bases, and 13 bases separated the two germline ends. The CDR3 nucleotides read TGCAGTGCTAGAGGAGACGGGACGGTTGGAAACACCATATATTTT. Protein: CSARGDGTVGNTIYF.

This clonotype is labeled as medium-sized (0.01 to 0.1%). CDR3 nucleotide sequence: TGTGCCAGCAGCTTAGGCTACAATGAGCAGTTCTTC. Amino acid sequence: CASSLGYNEQFF. The chain couples TRBV7-2 to TRBJ2-1; D unresolved. Germline V lookup: CDR1 SGHTA, CDR2 FQGNSA. V was shortened by 1 base and J by 3 bases, with 1 base between the two germline ends. This CDR3 is built from 12 residues.

The V and J genes are TRBV7-3 and TRBJ2-1; maybe TRBD2 (6 bases). Looked up from germline, CDR1 is SGHTA and CDR2 is FQGTGA. CDR3 length: 18 residues. Trimming took 5 bases from V and 1 from J, leaving 21 bases between them. The CDR3 spells CASSTRPGLANSYNEQFF. The CDR3 DNA reads as TGTGCCAGCAGCACCCGCCCCGGGCTAGCGAATTCCTACAATGAGCAGTTCTTC.

This rearrangement joins TRBV28 to TRBJ1-5; D is undetermined. Germline V gene data show CDR1 as MDHEN and CDR2 as SYDVKM. With 5 bases removed from V and 3 bases from J, the gap between germline ends came to 17 bases. CDR3 length: 16 residues. CDR3 loop: CASSTDRDVVNQPQHF. The CDR3 nucleotides read TGTGCCAGCAGTACAGACCGAGATGTGGTCAATCAGCCCCAGCATTTT.

This clonotype has more than one count but fewer than ten. This chain connects TRBV9 to TRBJ2-1; 12 bases match TRBD1. Germline assignment: CDR1 SGDLS and CDR2 YYNGEE. V trimming: 4 bases; J trimming: 7 bases; junction bases outside the gene matches: 6. This CDR3 spans 15 amino acids. The CDR3 protein is CASSSGQGAWNEQFF. CDR3 nucleotides: TGTGCCAGCAGCTCGGGACAGGGGGCTTGGAATGAGCAGTTCTTC. Full variable domain (outside the CDR3, taken from reference TRBV9 and TRBJ2-1): DSGVTQTPKHLITATGQRVTLRCSPRSGDLSVYWYQQSLDQGLQFLIQYYNGEERAKGNILERFSAQQFPDLHSELNLSSLELGDSALYFCASSSGQGAWNEQFFGPGTRLTVL.

The chain combines TRBV6-2 or TRBV6-3 with TRBJ2-1; TRBD1 aligns across 8 bases. The J segment lost 3 bases and the V segment lost 6 bases, leaving 10 bases of the junction unmatched. Germline CDR1 reads MNHEY; CDR2 reads SVGEGT. The CDR3 sequence is 16 residues long. CDR3 DNA: TGTGCCAGCAGCCTTCCCGGACAGGGAATCTACAATGAGCAGTTCTTC. This encodes CASSLPGQGIYNEQFF.

This clonotype has just a few counts. This chain joins TRBV20-1 and TRBJ2-1; the match to TRBD2 covers 9 bases. Germline-derived CDR1 and CDR2 are DFQATT and SNEGSKA (reference sequence). CDR3 length: 13 residues. V gave up 8 bases and J gave up 9 bases; unmatched junction bases: 11. CDR3 in amino acids: CSSRGGRASEQFF. The CDR3 DNA follows: TGCAGTTCGCGAGGCGGGAGGGCGAGTGAGCAGTTCTTC.

The chain has TRBV20-1 and TRBJ2-7, with unresolved D. The CDR3 has 15 residues. V was pared by 2 bases and J by 6 bases, with 20 bases between. Germline CDR1 and CDR2: DFQATT and SNEGSKA (reference sequence). The CDR3 nucleotides read TGCAGTGCTAGATCCCCCGGGCTTCCCGCCTTCGAGCAGTACTTC. This encodes CSARSPGLPAFEQYF.

This clonotype was detected ten times or more. This sequence joins TRBV20-1 and TRBJ1-5; the D gene is possibly TRBD1 (5 bases). Trimming shortened V by 3 bases and J by 2 bases, and 20 bases separated the two germline ends. The germline gives CDR1 DFQATT, CDR2 SNEGSKA (reference sequence). The CDR3 runs to 17 residues. The CDR3 spells CSARAGVGDLGNQPQHF. CDR3 in DNA: TGCAGTGCTAGGGCCGGGGTAGGGGATTTGGGCAATCAGCCCCAGCATTTT.

The sample holds a few counts of this clonotype. The chain employs TRBV7-9 and TRBJ1-1, with D uncertain. The V and J ends lost 2 bases and 6 bases respectively, with 10 bases between them. From germline, CDR1 is SEHNR and CDR2 FQNEAQ (reference sequence). The CDR3 runs 13 residues. CDR3 sequence reads: CASSLTGKAEAFF. The CDR3 nucleotides are TGTGCCAGCAGCTTAACGGGGAAGGCTGAAGCTTTCTTT.